The T cell receptor beta chain described here comes from a study of CD8 T cells in Susac syndrome. V gave up 0 bases and J gave up 6 bases; unmatched junction bases: 4. There are 15 residues in the CDR3. The germline V gene has CDR1 MNHEY and CDR2 SMNVEV (reference sequence). The multiple sclerosis controls were treatment-naive patients, and their relapsing-remitting disease was stable or active. After extraction with the RNeasy kit, roughly 0.45 to 1 ug of the RNA was reverse transcribed using random hexamers. By means of immunoSEQ multiplex PCR, TCR beta CDR3 spanning 54 Vbeta and 13 Jbeta underwent amplification. MiXCR was run by TCRdb on the immunoSEQ multiplex PCR reads, yielding one entry per CDR3 protein. The sample has about 52,000 distinct CDR3 sequences, 93% seen once; the top ten hold about 0.51%.

The specimen was CD8+ T cells from PBMCs. This receptor was obtained from a human donor with multiple sclerosis. The J gene is TRBJ1-2, the V gene TRBV27; 10 bases fit TRBD1. This CDR3 reads CASSLSTGGSNGYTF. In DNA, the CDR3 is TGTGCCAGCAGTTTATCGACAGGGGGCTCAAATGGCTACACCTTC.